This entry describes one TCR beta chain. The sample belongs to a study of blood T cell repertoires in COVID-19. Across the whole study: PBMCs, B-cell-depleted T cells, or T cells provided the cDNA or gDNA that made up the material.

Germline V gene lookup returns CDR1 KGHDR and CDR2 SFDVKD. Trimming pared 5 bases from V and 8 bases from J, leaving 11 bases between. CDR3 length equals 13 residues. Generated by immunoSEQ multiplex PCR, the TCRdb table keeps only in-frame clones and is missing some. The sample shows about 50,000 clones, roughly 85% of them seen only once. The clonotype originates from a human donor in a cohort sampled during active COVID-19. Sequenced material: peripheral blood. The chain joins TRBV24-1 to TRBJ1-4; D unclear. CDR3 sequence (DNA): TGTGCCACCAGTGCCGGGTCTGGGGAAAAACTGTTTTTT. Translated: CATSAGSGEKLFF.